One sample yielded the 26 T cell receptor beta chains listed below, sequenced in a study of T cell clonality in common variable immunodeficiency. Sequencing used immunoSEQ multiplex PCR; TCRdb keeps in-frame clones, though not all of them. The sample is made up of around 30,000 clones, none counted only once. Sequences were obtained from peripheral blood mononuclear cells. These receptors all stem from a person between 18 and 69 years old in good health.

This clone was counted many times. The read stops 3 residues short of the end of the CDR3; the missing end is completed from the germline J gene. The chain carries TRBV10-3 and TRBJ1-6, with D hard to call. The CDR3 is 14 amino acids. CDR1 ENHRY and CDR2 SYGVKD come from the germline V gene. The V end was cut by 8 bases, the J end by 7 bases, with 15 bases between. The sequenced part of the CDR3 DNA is TGTGCCATCTGTCGCGAACGGTCAAATTCACCC. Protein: CAICRERSNSP. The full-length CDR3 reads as CAICRERSNSPLHF.

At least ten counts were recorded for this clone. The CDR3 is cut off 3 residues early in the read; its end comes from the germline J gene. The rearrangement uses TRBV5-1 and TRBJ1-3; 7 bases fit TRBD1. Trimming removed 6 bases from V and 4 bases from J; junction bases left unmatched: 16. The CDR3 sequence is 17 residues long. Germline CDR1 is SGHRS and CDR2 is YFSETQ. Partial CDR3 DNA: TGCGCCAGCAAGGACAGGCCGGGCGTAAGACCCGGAAACACC. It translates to CASKDRPGVRPGNT. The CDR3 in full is CASKDRPGVRPGNTIYF.

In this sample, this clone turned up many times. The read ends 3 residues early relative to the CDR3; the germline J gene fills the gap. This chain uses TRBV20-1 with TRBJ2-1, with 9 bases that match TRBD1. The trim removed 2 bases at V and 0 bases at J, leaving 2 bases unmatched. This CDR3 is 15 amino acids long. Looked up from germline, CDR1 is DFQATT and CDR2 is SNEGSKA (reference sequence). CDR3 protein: CSARTTGGSYNEQFF. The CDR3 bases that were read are TGCAGTGCTAGAACGACAGGGGGCTCCTACAATGAG.

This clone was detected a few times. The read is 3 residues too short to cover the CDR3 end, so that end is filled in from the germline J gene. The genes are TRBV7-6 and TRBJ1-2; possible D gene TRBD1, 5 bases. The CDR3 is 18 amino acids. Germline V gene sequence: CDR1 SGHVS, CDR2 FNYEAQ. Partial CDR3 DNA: TGTGCCAGCAGCTTTACCAGCGGGAGCTCTTGGGGGAACAATGAG. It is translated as CASSFTSGSSWGNNE. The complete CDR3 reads CASSFTSGSSWGNNEYTF.

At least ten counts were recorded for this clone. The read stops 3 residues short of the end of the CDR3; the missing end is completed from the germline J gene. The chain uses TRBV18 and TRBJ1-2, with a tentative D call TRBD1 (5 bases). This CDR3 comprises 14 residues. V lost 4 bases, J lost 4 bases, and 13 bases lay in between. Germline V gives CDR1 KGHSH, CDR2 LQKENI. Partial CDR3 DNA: TGTGCCAGCTCACGATATGACAGTGGCTATGGC. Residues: CASSRYDSGYG. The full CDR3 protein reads CASSRYDSGYGYTF.

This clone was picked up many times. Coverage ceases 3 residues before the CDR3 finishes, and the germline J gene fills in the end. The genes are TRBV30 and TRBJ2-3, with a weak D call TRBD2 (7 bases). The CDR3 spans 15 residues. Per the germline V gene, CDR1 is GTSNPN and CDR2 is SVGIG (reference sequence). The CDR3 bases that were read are TGTGCCTGGAGGCGAGGGGGGGGAAGCAATCAGCCG. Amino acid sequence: CAWRRGGGSNQP. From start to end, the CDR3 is CAWRRGGGSNQPQYF.

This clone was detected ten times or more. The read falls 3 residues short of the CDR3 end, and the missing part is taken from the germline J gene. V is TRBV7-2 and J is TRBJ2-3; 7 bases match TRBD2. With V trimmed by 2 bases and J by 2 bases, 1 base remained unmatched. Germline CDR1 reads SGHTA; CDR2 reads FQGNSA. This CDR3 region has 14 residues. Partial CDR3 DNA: TGTGCCAGCAGCTTAACTAGCGCCACAGATACG. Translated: CASSLTSATDT. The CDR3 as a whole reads CASSLTSATDTQYF.

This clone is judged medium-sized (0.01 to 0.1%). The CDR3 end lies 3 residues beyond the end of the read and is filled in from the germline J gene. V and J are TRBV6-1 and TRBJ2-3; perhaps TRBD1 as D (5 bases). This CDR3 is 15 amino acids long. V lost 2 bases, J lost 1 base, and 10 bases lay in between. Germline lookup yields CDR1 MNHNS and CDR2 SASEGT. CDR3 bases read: TGTGCCAGCAGTGAAACAGGCTTGGGCACAGATACG. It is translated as CASSETGLGTDT. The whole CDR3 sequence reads CASSETGLGTDTQYF.

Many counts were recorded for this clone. The CDR3 sequence: CASSQDTGATQPQHF. The sequenced CDR3 bases are TGTGCCAGCAGCCAGGATACAGGGGCGACGCAGCCC. The chain employs TRBV3-1 (or the pseudogene TRBV3-2) and TRBJ1-5, with TRBD1 identical over 7 bases. The missing CDR3 end, 3 residues past where the read stops, is filled in from the germline J gene. J lost 7 bases, V lost 3 bases, and 9 bases had no gene match. Germline lookup yields CDR1 LGHDT and CDR2 YNNKEL (reference sequence). This CDR3 has 15 residues.

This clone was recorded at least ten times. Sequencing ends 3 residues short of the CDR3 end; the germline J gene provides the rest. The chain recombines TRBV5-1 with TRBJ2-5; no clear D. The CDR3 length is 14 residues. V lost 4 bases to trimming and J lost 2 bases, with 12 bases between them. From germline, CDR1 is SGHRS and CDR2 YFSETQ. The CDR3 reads CASSHPQTQETQYF. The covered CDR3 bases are TGCGCCAGCAGCCACCCCCAGACTCAAGAGACC.

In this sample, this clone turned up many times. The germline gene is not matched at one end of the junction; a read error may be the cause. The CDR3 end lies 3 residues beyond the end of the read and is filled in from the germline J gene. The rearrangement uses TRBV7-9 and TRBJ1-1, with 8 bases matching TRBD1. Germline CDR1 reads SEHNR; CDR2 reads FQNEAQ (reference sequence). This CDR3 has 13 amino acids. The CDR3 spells CASSLAGQVVAFF. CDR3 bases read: TGTGCCAGCAGCCTAGCGGGACAGGTGGTC.

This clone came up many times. The CDR3 bases that were read are TGCGCCAGCAATTTGTTCGGCGAG. Translation gives CASNLFGE. The entire CDR3 sequence reads CASNLFGEQYF. J is TRBJ2-7 and V is TRBV5-1; D remains unclear. Read coverage stops 3 residues before the CDR3 terminus; the germline J gene supplies the remainder. The CDR3 consists of 11 residues. The germline CDR1 and CDR2 sequences are SGHRS and YFSETQ. The V end lost 6 bases, the J end lost 6 bases, and 10 bases lay between the germline ends. Complete variable domain (other parts from reference TRBV5-1 and TRBJ2-7): KAGVTQTPRYLIKTRGQQVTLSCSPISGHRSVSWYQQTPGQGLQFLFEYFSETQRNKGNFPGRFSGRQFSNSRSEMNVSTLELGDSALYLCASNLFGEQYFGPGTRLTVT.

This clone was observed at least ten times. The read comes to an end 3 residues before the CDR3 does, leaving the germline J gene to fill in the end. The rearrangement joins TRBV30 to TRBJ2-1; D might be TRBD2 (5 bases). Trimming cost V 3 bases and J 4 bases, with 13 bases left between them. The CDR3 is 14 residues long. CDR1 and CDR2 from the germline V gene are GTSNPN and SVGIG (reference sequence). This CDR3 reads CAWSEEVGYNEQFF. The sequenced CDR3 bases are TGTGCCTGGAGCGAGGAGGTCGGGTACAATGAG.

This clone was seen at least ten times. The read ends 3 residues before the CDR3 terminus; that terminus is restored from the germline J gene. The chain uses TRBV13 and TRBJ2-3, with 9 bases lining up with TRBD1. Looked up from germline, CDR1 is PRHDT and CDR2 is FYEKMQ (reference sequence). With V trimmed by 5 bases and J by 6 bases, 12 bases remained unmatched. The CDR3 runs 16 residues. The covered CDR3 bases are TGTGCCAGCAGCCACCGTCCCGGGACAGGGTCGGATACG. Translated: CASSHRPGTGSDT. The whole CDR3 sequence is CASSHRPGTGSDTQYF.

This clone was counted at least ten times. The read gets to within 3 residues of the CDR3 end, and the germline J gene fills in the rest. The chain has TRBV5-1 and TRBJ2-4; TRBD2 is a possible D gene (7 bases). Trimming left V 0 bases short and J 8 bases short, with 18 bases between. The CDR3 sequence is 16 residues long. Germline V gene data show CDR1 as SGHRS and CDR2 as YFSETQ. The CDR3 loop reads CASSLAGGGGGDIQYF. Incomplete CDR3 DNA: TGCGCCAGCAGCTTGGCCGGGGGCGGAGGGGGGGACATT.

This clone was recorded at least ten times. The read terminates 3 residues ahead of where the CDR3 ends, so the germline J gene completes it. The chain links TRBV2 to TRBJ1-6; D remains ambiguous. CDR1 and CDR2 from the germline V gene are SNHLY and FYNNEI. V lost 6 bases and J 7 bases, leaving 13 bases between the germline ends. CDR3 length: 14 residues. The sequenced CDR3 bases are TGTGCCAGCAGGCCTCGGGTTACGAATTCACCC. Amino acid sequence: CASRPRVTNSP. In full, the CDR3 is CASRPRVTNSPLHF.

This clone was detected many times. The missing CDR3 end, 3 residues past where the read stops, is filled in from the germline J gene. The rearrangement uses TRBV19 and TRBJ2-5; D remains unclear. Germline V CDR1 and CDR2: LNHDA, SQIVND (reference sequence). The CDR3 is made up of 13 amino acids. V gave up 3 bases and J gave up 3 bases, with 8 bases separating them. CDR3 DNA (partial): TGTGCCAGTAGTATGAAGGGTGAAGAGACC. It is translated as CASSMKGEET. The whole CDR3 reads CASSMKGEETQYF.

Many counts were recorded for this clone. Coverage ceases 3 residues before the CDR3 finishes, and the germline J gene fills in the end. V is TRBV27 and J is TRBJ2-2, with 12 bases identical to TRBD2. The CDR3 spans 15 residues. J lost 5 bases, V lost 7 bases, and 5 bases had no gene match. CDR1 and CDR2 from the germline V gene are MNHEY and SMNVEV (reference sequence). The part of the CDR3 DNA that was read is TGTGCCAGCACGACCGGGACTAGCGGGACCGGGGAG. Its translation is CASTTGTSGTGE. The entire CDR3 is CASTTGTSGTGELFF.

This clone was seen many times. CDR3 loop: CASSPSWGEETQYF. The DNA read from the CDR3 is TGTGCCAGCAGCCCAAGTTGGGGCGAGGAGACC. The rearrangement joins TRBV2 to TRBJ2-5; D may be TRBD1 (5 bases). The CDR3 extends 3 residues past the end of the read, so its final part is completed from the germline J gene. CDR3 length: 14 residues. V was cut by 6 bases and J by 5 bases, with 16 bases left in between. Germline assignment: CDR1 SNHLY and CDR2 FYNNEI.

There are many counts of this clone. This CDR3 is CASSVLSGGSYEQYF. The sequenced part of the CDR3 DNA is TGTGCCAGCAGTGTTCTCAGCGGGGGTTCCTACGAG. The genes are TRBV6-1 and TRBJ2-7; 8 positions match TRBD2. The sequenced fragment ends 3 residues before the CDR3 boundary, so the rest is inferred from the germline J gene. The CDR3 has 15 residues. CDR1 is MNHNS, CDR2 SASEGT, per germline. V lost 4 bases, J lost 1 base, and 6 bases stayed unmatched.

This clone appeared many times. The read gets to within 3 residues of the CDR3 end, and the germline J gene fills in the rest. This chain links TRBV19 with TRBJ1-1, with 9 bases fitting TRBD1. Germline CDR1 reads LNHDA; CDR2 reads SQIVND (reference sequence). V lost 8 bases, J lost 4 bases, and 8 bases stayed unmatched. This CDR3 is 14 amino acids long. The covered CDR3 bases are TGTGCCAGTGTCACAGGGGGCGTCGGCACTGAA. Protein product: CASVTGGVGTE. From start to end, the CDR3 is CASVTGGVGTEAFF.

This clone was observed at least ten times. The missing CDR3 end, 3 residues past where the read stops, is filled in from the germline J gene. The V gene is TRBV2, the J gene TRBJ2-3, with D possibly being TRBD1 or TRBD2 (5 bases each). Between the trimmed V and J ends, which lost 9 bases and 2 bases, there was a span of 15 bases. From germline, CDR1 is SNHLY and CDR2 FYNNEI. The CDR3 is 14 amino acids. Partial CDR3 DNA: TGTGCCAGTAAAGAGGGGTCCTACACAGATACG. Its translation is CASKEGSYTDT. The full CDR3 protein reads CASKEGSYTDTQYF. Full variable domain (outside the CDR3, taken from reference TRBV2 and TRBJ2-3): EPEVTQTPSHQVTQMGQEVILRCVPISNHLYFYWYRQILGQKVEFLVSFYNNEISEKSEIFDDQFSVERPDGSNFTLKIRSTKLEDSAMYFCASKEGSYTDTQYFGPGTRLTVL.

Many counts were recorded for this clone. CDR3 loop: CSIRLAGVETQYF. Partial CDR3 DNA: TGCAGTATCAGACTAGCGGGAGTGGAGACC. V is TRBV20-1 and J is TRBJ2-5; 12 positions agree with TRBD2. The read falls 3 residues short of the CDR3 end, and the missing part is taken from the germline J gene. With V trimmed by 8 bases and J by 5 bases, 6 bases remained unmatched. Per germline, CDR1 DFQATT and CDR2 SNEGSKA (reference sequence). CDR3 length: 13 residues.

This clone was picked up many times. The CDR3 here is CASNSRGANYGYTF. The sequenced CDR3 bases are TGTGCCAGCAACTCTCGGGGGGCTAACTATGGC. The rearrangement uses TRBV12-3 or TRBV12-4 and TRBJ1-2, with D possibly matching TRBD1 (5 bases). The DNA ends 3 residues before the CDR3 does, and the rest of the CDR3 is filled in from the germline J gene. There are 14 residues in the CDR3. The germline V and J ends were trimmed by 7 bases and 0 bases, with 12 bases remaining between them.

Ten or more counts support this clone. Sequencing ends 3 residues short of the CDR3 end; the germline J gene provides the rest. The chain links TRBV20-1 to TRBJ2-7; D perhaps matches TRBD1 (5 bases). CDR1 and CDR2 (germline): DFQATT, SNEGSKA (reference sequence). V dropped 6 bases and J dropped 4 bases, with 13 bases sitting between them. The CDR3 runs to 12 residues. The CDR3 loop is CSAGPSIYEQYF. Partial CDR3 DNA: TGCAGTGCGGGGCCGAGCATTTACGAG.

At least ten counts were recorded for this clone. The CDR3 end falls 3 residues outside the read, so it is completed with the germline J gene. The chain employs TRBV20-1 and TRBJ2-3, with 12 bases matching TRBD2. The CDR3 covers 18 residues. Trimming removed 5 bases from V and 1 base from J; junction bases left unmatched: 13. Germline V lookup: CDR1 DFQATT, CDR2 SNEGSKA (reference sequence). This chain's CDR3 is CSAFSPASGREGTDTQYF. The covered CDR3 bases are TGCAGTGCTTTCTCCCCGGCTAGCGGGAGGGAAGGCACAGATACG.